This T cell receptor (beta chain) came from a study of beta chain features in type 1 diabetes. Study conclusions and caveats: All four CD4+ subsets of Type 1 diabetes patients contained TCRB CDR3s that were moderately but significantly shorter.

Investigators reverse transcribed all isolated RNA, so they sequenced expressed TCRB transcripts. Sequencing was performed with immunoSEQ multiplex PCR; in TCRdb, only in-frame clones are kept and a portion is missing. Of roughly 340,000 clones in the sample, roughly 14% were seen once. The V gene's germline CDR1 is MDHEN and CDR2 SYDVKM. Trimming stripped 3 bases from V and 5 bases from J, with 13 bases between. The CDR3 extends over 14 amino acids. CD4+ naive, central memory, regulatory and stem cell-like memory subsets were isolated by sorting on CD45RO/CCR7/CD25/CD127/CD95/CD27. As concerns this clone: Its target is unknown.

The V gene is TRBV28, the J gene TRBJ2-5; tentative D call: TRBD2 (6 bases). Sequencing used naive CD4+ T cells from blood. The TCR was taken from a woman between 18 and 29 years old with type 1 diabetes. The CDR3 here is CASSLAGLGETQYF. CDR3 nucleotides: TGTGCCAGCAGTTTGGCGGGGCTTGGGGAGACCCAGTACTTC.